This T cell receptor (beta chain) was documented in a study of blood T cell repertoires in COVID-19 (dated by TCRdb to the early 2020s). About the study as a whole: Collaborator samples came from the United States, Italy and Spain and covered acute and convalescent phases of COVID-19. The material from the prospective study consisted of cDNA or gDNA derived from T cells, B-cell-depleted T cells, or PBMCs. The dataset comprised deeply sampled blood TCRbeta repertoires from subjects exposed to, actively infected with, or recovered from COVID-19. A freely available public database, intended as a resource for researchers studying the immune response to SARS-CoV-2, is where the repertoires were released. Samples came from the ongoing ImmuneRACE study (first 160 participants) plus 1,254 subjects from 6 global collaborators. Nearly every sample came with metadata listing a de-identified subject ID, COVID-19 status, age in years and sex. Where available, HLA class I and class II types were taken from metadata supplied by the sample provider and were not determined by assay-based typing.

A few counts support this clone. Its recognized antigen is unknown. Base qualities are not at hand, and no much larger clone is one base apart. Looking up the germline V gene yields CDR1 SGHAT and CDR2 FQNNGV. The CDR3 holds 15 amino acids from the cysteine to the phenylalanine. The read is trimmed to its CDR3 DNA, 45 bases read in frame from base 1. V has 5 bases trimmed and J has 8 bases trimmed; junction bases matching no gene number 11. Collaborating institutions collected whole blood in K2EDTA tubes following their own protocols. For TCRbeta analysis, collaborator samples were shipped as frozen whole blood, as isolated PBMCs, or as DNA extracted from either sample type. TCRbeta CDR3 regions were amplified from genomic DNA using the immunoSEQ Assay, a bias-controlled multiplex PCR. The paper's data handling went like this. Within the assay, amplification of reference gene primers was used to estimate how many nucleated cells each sample contained. To quantify the absolute abundance of each unique TCRbeta CDR3 rearrangement, sequence reads were collapsed and filtered. Productive Simpson clonality was computed per sample as the square root of Simpson's diversity index over productive rearrangements. The table was pulled from immuneACCESS by TCRdb, which kept in-frame rearrangements only. Such tables lose some clones; where checked, under half of the loss comes from unresolved V genes, and the rest has no known cause. V and J calls plus clone size are reproduced from that table; the DNA served to infer D and trimming. This sample holds more than 85,000 clones; over 65% were observed only once. The ten largest make up roughly 3.8% of the sample.

General conclusions and limits of the study: The quantity of clinical and demographic metadata differed by source and by participant and was supplied without curation.

The rearrangement joined TRBV11-2 to TRBJ1-5, and 8 bases in between align with TRBD1. The sequence derives from a woman aged 80 or over with acute or convalescent COVID-19. Material: peripheral blood. The DNA sequence is TGTGCCAGCAGCCCAGGACAGGGTGGAAGGGAGCCCCAGCATTTT. Its protein product is CASSPGQGGREPQHF.